This entry describes one T cell receptor (beta chain). Assembly of TCR beta libraries relied on iRepertoire HTBI primers together with Arm-PCR of CDR3 regions. TCRdb fed the multiplex PCR reads into MiXCR, producing one record per CDR3 protein. This table has around 480,000 distinct CDR3 sequences, 15% to 20% appearing once. Time point in this sample: newly diagnosed GD, antithyroid drugs for less than 3 months. Extracted PBMC RNA gave rise to the TCR library. This sample was included in a study of regulatory T cells in long-lasting Graves disease. Trimming removed 4 bases from V and 1 base from J, with 13 bases in between. The CDR3 is made up of 16 amino acids. The V gene's germline CDR1 is SGHVS and CDR2 FQNEAQ. These data also featured in a second study, about T cells in Graves' hyperthyroidism and ophthalmopathy.

V is TRBV7-8 and J is TRBJ2-2; the D call may be TRBD1 or TRBD2 (5 bases each). The source of this sequence is a man aged 40-55 years with Graves disease. The source material was peripheral blood mononuclear cells (PBMCs), sampled at new diagnosis, from a patient treated with antithyroid drugs. CDR3: CASSSTMGENTGELFF. The CDR3 nucleotides are TGTGCCAGCAGCTCCACGATGGGGGAGAACACCGGGGAGCTGTTTTTT.